This T cell receptor beta chain was obtained from a study of cytomegalovirus exposure and HLA in healthy donors. TCRdb keeps only in-frame clones here, not all; method: immunoSEQ multiplex PCR. The sample includes 110,000 to 150,000 clones, roughly nine tenths of them seen just once. The CDR3 runs 13 residues. The V gene's germline CDR1 is SGHRS and CDR2 YFSETQ. V shed 3 bases and J shed 1 base, with 5 bases lying between them. V gene TRBV5-1 combines with J gene TRBJ2-1; D not certain. This sequence was found in a young man in good health and CMV-seronegative. Sequencing was carried out using PBMCs. The CDR3 DNA reads as TGCGCCAGCAGCTCCGGGTCCTACAATGAGCAGTTCTTC. This sequence encodes CASSSGSYNEQFF.